The rows below give T cell receptor beta chains drawn from one sample of a study of lymphopenia after photon versus proton radiotherapy. Libraries were prepared by immunoSEQ multiplex PCR; TCRdb keeps only in-frame clonotypes and omits some of them. The table has 50,000 to 75,000 clones, 75% to 90% seen once; the top ten hold roughly 2.3%. Sample: peripheral blood, taken from a patient treated with photon-based radiotherapy. The receptors shown here come from a middle-aged man with gastric cancer. Each CDR3 is given with its conserved first and last residue. A D gene is named only where the DNA matches it firmly. Size tells how often a clone was seen (once, few, many) or the class of an expanded clone, and some rows leave it out.

NA,TRBV4-2,once,16,TRBJ1-1,CASSQEGSLRNTEAFF,TGTGCCAGCAGCCAAGAGGGGTCTCTCCGTAACACTGAAGCTTTCTTT
TRBD2,TRBV5-6,NA,16,TRBJ2-7,CASSLPSGGISYEQYF,TGTGCCAGCAGCCTTCCGTCGGGGGGAATCTCCTACGAGCAGTACTTC
TRBD1,TRBV6-1,NA,14,TRBJ1-4,CASSSQGVGEKLFF,TGTGCCAGCAGTTCGCAGGGGGTTGGTGAAAAACTGTTTTTT
NA,TRBV29-1,NA,13,TRBJ1-2,CSVEGVQDYGYTF,TGCAGCGTTGAGGGGGTACAGGACTATGGCTACACCTTC
TRBD1,TRBV7-8,once,13,TRBJ2-3,CAGQTGLRDTQYF,TGTGCCGGACAGACAGGGCTCAGAGATACGCAGTATTTT
TRBD2,TRBV27,NA,16,TRBJ2-1,CASSLSLAGRPNEQFF,TGTGCCAGCAGTTTATCTCTAGCGGGGAGGCCCAATGAGCAGTTCTTC
TRBD1,TRBV5-1,NA,15,TRBJ2-1,CASSLATGAYNEQFF,TGCGCCAGCAGCTTGGCTACAGGGGCCTACAATGAGCAGTTCTTC
NA,TRBV30,NA,15,TRBJ2-5,CAWSGKGVNQETQYF,TGTGCCTGGAGTGGGAAGGGAGTGAACCAAGAGACCCAGTACTTC
NA,TRBV6-5,few,12,TRBJ1-6,CASSYSSSPLHF,TGTGCCAGCAGTTACTCATCCTCACCCCTCCACTTT
TRBD2,TRBV7-6,NA,18,TRBJ2-2,CASSLDVSGGFGTGELFF,TGTGCCAGCAGCTTAGACGTTAGCGGGGGTTTCGGTACAGGGGAGCTGTTTTTT
NA,TRBV29-1,NA,15,TRBJ1-3,CSVELGESSGNTIYF,TGCAGCGTTGAATTGGGGGAGAGCTCTGGAAACACCATATATTTT
NA,TRBV11-3,few,17,TRBJ2-4,CASSPGTGSQAKNIQYF,TGTGCCAGCAGCCCCGGTACAGGATCTCAGGCCAAAAACATTCAGTACTTC
NA,TRBV6-1,NA,15,TRBJ2-3,CASSGETRVTDTQYF,TGTGCCAGCAGTGGAGAAACTAGGGTCACAGATACGCAGTATTTT
NA,TRBV7-3,NA,13,TRBJ2-7,CASSLSGDYEQYF,TGTGCCAGCAGCTTAAGTGGGGACTACGAGCAGTACTTC
TRBD1,TRBV5-4,NA,17,TRBJ1-3,CASSLYIKGTGENTIYF,TGTGCCAGCAGCTTGTATATTAAAGGGACAGGGGAAAACACCATATATTTT
NA,TRBV9,NA,15,TRBJ1-3,CASSTQQGPGNTIYF,TGTGCCAGCAGCACACAACAGGGACCTGGAAACACCATATATTTT
NA,TRBV30,NA,12,TRBJ1-5,CAWRQNNQPQHF,TGTGCCTGGAGGCAGAACAATCAGCCCCAGCATTTT
TRBD1,TRBV6-5,NA,13,TRBJ2-7,CASRGWTGQEQYF,TGTGCCAGCAGGGGATGGACAGGGCAAGAGCAGTACTTC
NA,TRBV5-6,NA,16,TRBJ1-5,CASSLSGGLSNQPQHF,TGTGCCAGCAGCTTGAGTGGGGGGTTGAGCAATCAGCCCCAGCATTTT
NA,TRBV4-1,NA,15,TRBJ2-3,CASSQVAGAEDTQYF,TGCGCCAGCAGCCAAGTTGCGGGGGCCGAAGATACGCAGTATTTT
NA,TRBV7-3,NA,13,TRBJ2-5,CASSGPEGGDKYF,TGTGCCAGCAGCGGTCCGGAGGGTGGGGATAAGTACTTC
NA,TRBV6-5,NA,13,TRBJ2-7,CASSLRTEYEQYF,TGTGCCAGCAGTCTTAGGACCGAATACGAGCAGTACTTC
TRBD1,TRBV7-8,NA,14,TRBJ2-7,CASSPRDSSYEQYF,TGTGCCAGCAGCCCCAGGGACAGCTCCTACGAGCAGTACTTC
TRBD1,TRBV5-1,NA,16,TRBJ1-1,CASSPQAGGASTEAFF,TGCGCCAGCAGCCCGCAGGCAGGGGGCGCGAGCACTGAAGCTTTCTTT
TRBD1,TRBV19,NA,17,TRBJ2-5,CASRRQLAGGVEETQYF,TGTGCCAGCAGGCGGCAGCTTGCAGGGGGTGTAGAGGAGACCCAGTACTTC
NA,TRBV18,NA,13,TRBJ1-5,CASSPGGDQPQHF,TGTGCCAGCTCACCAGGGGGCGACCAGCCCCAGCATTTT
NA,TRBV7-9,NA,15,TRBJ2-7,CASSSAYPNSYEQYF,TGTGCCAGCAGCTCCGCATACCCAAACTCCTACGAGCAGTACTTC
NA,TRBV5-1,few,15,TRBJ2-3,CASSLRGAGADTQYF,TGCGCCAGCAGCTTGCGCGGGGCAGGGGCAGATACGCAGTATTTT
TRBD2,TRBV7-7,NA,13,TRBJ2-5,CASSTGGGETQYF,TGTGCTAGCAGCACCGGGGGGGGAGAGACCCAGTACTTC
NA,TRBV14,NA,15,TRBJ1-5,CASSKGGPGNQPQHF,TGTGCCAGCAGCAAAGGGGGGCCGGGCAATCAGCCCCAGCATTTT
NA,TRBV6-1,NA,13,TRBJ2-7,CASKIADSYEQYF,TGTGCCAGCAAAATCGCGGACTCCTACGAGCAGTACTTC
NA,TRBV15,NA,15,TRBJ2-3,CATSRSYRGTDTQYF,TGTGCCACCAGCAGATCGTACAGGGGCACAGATACGCAGTATTTT